The 18 T cell receptor beta chains presented below share a single source sample, sequenced in a study of shared clonotypes between healthy human individuals (dated by TCRdb to about 2020). CD8 naive samples consisted of CD45RO-negative cells that were positively selected for CCR7, yielding a CD45RA+CCR7+ population without TemRA cells. To prepare the library, the immunoSEQ multiplex PCR assay was applied. TCRdb mirrors the immuneACCESS table, restricted to in-frame sequences. Some clones are absent from its copies; in checked studies, under half trace to an unresolved V gene, and the reason for the others is unknown. The table for this sample lists around 2.1 million clones; around 93% of them were counted only once. 1.5% to 2% of the sample lies in the top ten. The sequenced material came from naive CD8+ T cells from PBMCs. The intended sense of this specimen's cell subset or site label: CD45RA+CCR7+. All receptors derive from a man in his late teens or twenties in good health. Some clones in this sample may be carry-over from other donors' samples.

This rearrangement joins TRBV7-9 to TRBJ2-7; D is unclear. Trimming pared 5 bases from V and 1 base from J, leaving 15 bases between. CDR3 length: 15 amino acids. Germline V gene sequence: CDR1 SEHNR, CDR2 FQNEAQ (reference sequence). The CDR3 loop reads CASSPRTDLSYEQYF. CDR3 nucleotide sequence: TGTGCCAGCAGCCCTCGGACCGACCTTTCCTACGAGCAGTACTTC.

This chain connects TRBV5-1 to TRBJ1-3; D possibly corresponds to TRBD1 (6 bases). Germline V gene lookup returns CDR1 SGHRS and CDR2 YFSETQ. V was clipped by 3 bases and J by 4 bases, with 26 bases between them. There are 19 residues in the CDR3. The CDR3 DNA is TGCGCCAGCAGCTCGGAGTTGGCCGAAACAGGGACTCTGGGAAACACCATATATTTT. Protein: CASSSELAETGTLGNTIYF. The variable domain in full, with the rest retrieved from reference TRBV5-1 and TRBJ1-3, is KAGVTQTPRYLIKTRGQQVTLSCSPISGHRSVSWYQQTPGQGLQFLFEYFSETQRNKGNFPGRFSGRQFSNSRSEMNVSTLELGDSALYLCASSSELAETGTLGNTIYFGEGSWLTVV.

Regarding this clone: This sample includes further DNA sequences coding for the same CDR3. CDR3: CASSFGPSSYNEQFF. CDR3 nucleotide sequence: TGTGCCAGCAGTTTCGGTCCAAGCTCCTACAATGAGCAGTTCTTC. The genes are TRBV27 and TRBJ2-1, with D unresolved. Trimming took off 3 bases at V and 0 bases at J, with 9 bases between the two ends. From germline, CDR1 is MNHEY and CDR2 SMNVEV (reference sequence). This CDR3 comprises 15 residues.

CDR3 in DNA: TGTGCCAGCAGCTTAGAGGAGGGAACGAACACCATATATTTT. Amino acids: CASSLEEGTNTIYF. The gene calls are TRBV7-9 and TRBJ1-3; no firm D call. Germline lookup yields CDR1 SEHNR and CDR2 FQNEAQ (reference sequence). This CDR3 contains 14 residues. Trimming stripped 1 base from V and 7 bases from J, with 11 bases between.

The rearrangement links TRBV6-5 to TRBJ2-3; 7 bases are a match to TRBD2. The germline V gene encodes CDR1 MNHEY and CDR2 SVGAGI. The trim removed 4 bases at V and 5 bases at J, leaving 9 bases unmatched. This CDR3 is 15 amino acids long. CDR3 amino acids: CASSWGEGRGDTQYF. As DNA, the CDR3 is TGTGCCAGCAGTTGGGGGGAGGGCCGGGGAGATACGCAGTATTTT.

The chain uses TRBV7-9 and TRBJ2-1; 12 bases agree with TRBD2. From germline, CDR1 is SEHNR and CDR2 FQNEAQ (reference sequence). V lost 5 bases and J lost 9; bases outside the gene matches: 11. The CDR3 covers 16 residues. The CDR3 loop is CASSPRLAGVLGEQFF. The CDR3 bases are TGTGCCAGCAGCCCAAGACTAGCGGGAGTGTTAGGTGAGCAGTTCTTC.

The V call is TRBV7-6, the J call TRBJ2-7; tentative D call: TRBD1 (6 bases). V was cut by 5 bases and J by 0 bases, with 14 bases left in between. The CDR3 contains 15 residues. Germline V gives CDR1 SGHVS, CDR2 FNYEAQ. The CDR3: CASSPRTDLSYEQYF. The CDR3 region has the DNA TGTGCCAGCAGCCCCCGGACAGACCTCTCCTACGAGCAGTACTTC.

This clone was observed a single time. The chain links TRBV10-1 to TRBJ2-7; 8 nucleotides align to TRBD2. J gave up 5 bases and V 3 bases, and 12 bases lay outside the gene matches. Germline lookup yields CDR1 WNHNN and CDR2 SYGVQD (reference sequence). The CDR3 is 16 amino acids. The CDR3 here is CASSDISGNIWHEQYF. In nucleotides, the CDR3 is TGCGCCAGCAGTGATATTAGCGGGAACATTTGGCACGAGCAGTACTTC.

The chain recombines TRBV6-6 with TRBJ2-7; D is uncertain. V was cut by 9 bases and J by 3 bases, with 9 bases left in between. Germline V lookup: CDR1 MNHNY, CDR2 SVGAGI (reference sequence). This CDR3 has 11 residues. The CDR3 coding sequence is TGTGCCAGTAGGGCAATCTACGAGCAGTACTTC. Protein: CASRAIYEQYF.

The chain couples TRBV7-9 to TRBJ2-7, with D uncertain. The germline CDR1 and CDR2 sequences are SEHNR and FQNEAQ (reference sequence). This CDR3 is built from 16 residues. V was pared by 1 base and J by 0 bases, with 13 bases between. The CDR3 here is CASSLVFGQLSYEQYF. The CDR3 DNA follows: TGTGCCAGCAGCTTAGTGTTCGGGCAGCTCTCCTACGAGCAGTACTTC.

The J gene is TRBJ1-1, the V gene TRBV29-1; no definite D call. The CDR3 sequence is 16 residues long. Germline-derived CDR1 and CDR2 are SQVTM and ANQGSEA. The ends were cut back, 2 bases at V and 0 bases at J, with 16 bases in the middle. CDR3 coding DNA: TGCAGCGTTGAATACCCCCTTTTAGGTATGAACACTGAAGCTTTCTTT. Translation: CSVEYPLLGMNTEAFF. The full variable domain, with the rest looked up from reference TRBV29-1 and TRBJ1-1, is SAVISQKPSRDICQRGTSLTIQCQVDSQVTMMFWYRQQPGQSLTLIATANQGSEATYESGFVIDKFPISRPNLTFSTLTVSNMSPEDSSIYLCSVEYPLLGMNTEAFFGQGTRLTVV.

J is TRBJ1-1 and V is TRBV7-8; D unresolved. Germline V gene data show CDR1 as SGHVS and CDR2 as FQNEAQ. Between the trimmed V and J ends, which lost 3 bases and 5 bases, there was a span of 13 bases. The CDR3 contains 14 residues. The CDR3 DNA reads as TGTGCCAGCAGCTTGGGAGACTCGGGAACTGAAGCTTTCTTT. Its translation is CASSLGDSGTEAFF.

V gene TRBV11-2 combines with J gene TRBJ2-7; the match to TRBD1 covers 11 bases. CDR1 is SGHAT and CDR2 is FQNNGV in the germline V gene. The CDR3 contains 15 residues. The junction had 14 bases not matched to a gene; V was cut back by 7 bases and J by 9 bases. The CDR3 spells CASTPVLGQGGVQYF. The CDR3 nucleotides are TGTGCCAGCACTCCTGTCTTGGGACAGGGGGGGGTGCAGTACTTC.

The chain couples TRBV5-3 to TRBJ1-3; D unclear. TRBV5-3 falls under the ORF class, with uncertain function. Trimming cost V 0 bases and J 0 bases, with 10 bases left between them. CDR3 length: 16 residues. CDR3 sequence (DNA): TGTGCCAGAAGCTTGGGGTATCGGGTCTCTGGAAACACCATATATTTT. Its translation is CARSLGYRVSGNTIYF.

V is TRBV4-3 and J is TRBJ1-5; D not certain. The CDR3 length is 15 residues. Trimming took 4 bases from V and 1 from J, leaving 11 bases between them. CDR1 is LGHNA and CDR2 is YSLEER in the germline V gene. In DNA, the CDR3 is TGCGCCAGCAGCCGGTTAATGGGGAGCAATCAGCCCCAGCATTTT. This gives the protein CASSRLMGSNQPQHF.

This clone was seen a single time. The rearrangement joins TRBV5-1 to TRBJ2-5; 7 nucleotides line up with TRBD1. The V segment lost 1 base and the J segment 4 bases; nucleotides outside the gene matches: 7. Germline V lookup: CDR1 SGHRS, CDR2 YFSETQ. The CDR3 contains 15 residues. The DNA of the CDR3 is TGCGCCAGCAGCTTGTTTCAGGGGGTCGGAGAGACCCAGTACTTC. Its translation: CASSLFQGVGETQYF.

The chain joins TRBV7-8 to TRBJ2-3; D remains ambiguous. Between the trimmed V and J ends, which lost 1 base and 5 bases, there was a span of 16 bases. The CDR3 totals 16 residues. The V gene's germline CDR1 is SGHVS and CDR2 FQNEAQ. The DNA of the CDR3 is TGTGCCAGCAGCTTAGATCCACTCCCCGTGCAAGATACGCAGTATTTT. It yields the protein CASSLDPLPVQDTQYF.

This sequence joins TRBV19 and TRBJ2-2; D perhaps matches TRBD1 (5 bases). Looked up from germline, CDR1 is LNHDA and CDR2 is SQIVND (reference sequence). The CDR3 is 14 amino acids. Trimming removed 8 bases at V and 5 bases at J, with 15 bases between. This chain's CDR3 is CASEAGIGTGELFF. CDR3 bases: TGTGCCAGTGAGGCAGGGATCGGGACCGGGGAGCTGTTTTTT.